Listed here is a single T cell receptor beta chain. The method was immunoSEQ multiplex PCR; TCRdb's version includes in-frame clones alone and lacks a portion of them. The sample records around 130,000 clones, 85% to 95% being singletons. The germline gives CDR1 SNHLY, CDR2 FYNNEI. The V gene lost 0 bases and the J gene lost 1 base, with 6 bases spanning the gap. The CDR3 contains 14 residues. The data originate from a study of T cell responses to AZD1222 COVID-19 vaccine. The source is an adult in good health. The chain recombines TRBV2 with TRBJ1-1; D gene uncertain. Material: peripheral blood, obtained on day 0 of AZD1222 vaccination. The CDR3 DNA sequence: TGTGCCAGCAGTGAAGCCTTTGGGAACACTGAAGCTTTCTTT. Translation gives CASSEAFGNTEAFF.